The sequence of this T cell receptor (gamma chain) was determined in a study of γδ T cells in repeated Plasmodium falciparum infection. Gammadelta T cells were flow-sorted from PBMC into Vgamma9/Vdelta2+ and Vdelta2-negative populations for bulk analysis. The CDR3 extends over 11 amino acids. Trimming took 7 bases from V and 10 from J; bases not matched to a gene: 10. Germline V gene lookup returns CDR1 VENAVY and CDR2 YDSYNSRV. TCRdb reanalysed the multiplex PCR reads with CATT. In the table there are approximately 28,000 gamma-chain clones, around 3% of which are singletons. Remarks on this clone: A far larger clone is a single base away, which makes a read error likely. Other DNA sequences of this sample code for an identical CDR3.

The sample consisted of gamma-delta T cells from blood. The clonotype originates from a pool of human donors (malaria-infected and uninfected, not separated). The chain combines TRGV8 with TRGJ1 or TRGJ2. TCRdb is silent on the J gene; assignment here came from matching the DNA to germline. The CDR3 DNA sequence: TGTGCCACCTGCTGGGGTTACAAGAAACTCTTT. This translates into CATCWGYKKLF.